One sample yielded the 21 T cell receptor beta chains listed below, sequenced in a study of blood T cell repertoires in COVID-19. Using immunoSEQ multiplex PCR, the repertoire was profiled, and TCRdb retains in-frame clones only, with some absent. The repertoire holds hundreds of thousands of clones, with roughly 84% as singletons. Material for sequencing was PBMCs or T cells enriched from blood (not recorded which). These receptors came from a woman in her thirties or forties who had recovered from COVID-19.

This clone was recorded once. The rearrangement joins TRBV4-1 to TRBJ2-1; 8 bases agree with TRBD2. The CDR3 extends over 14 amino acids. Per the germline V gene, CDR1 is MGHRA and CDR2 is YSYEKL. The trim removed 5 bases at V and 0 bases at J, leaving 0 bases unmatched. The CDR3 bases are TGCGCCAGCAGCAGCGGGGGCTCCTACAATGAGCAGTTCTTC. It yields the protein CASSSGGSYNEQFF.

The chain recombines TRBV27 with TRBJ1-1, with D possibly TRBD1 on 5 matching bases. The CDR3 runs 14 residues. Trimming removed 2 bases at V and 11 bases at J, with 18 bases between. Germline CDR1 is MNHEY and CDR2 is SMNVEV (reference sequence). The CDR3: CASSLRGLGGSAFF. CDR3 coding DNA: TGTGCCAGCAGTTTAAGGGGCCTGGGGGGGTCGGCTTTCTTT.

The chain couples TRBV19 to TRBJ1-1; TRBD1 might be the D (6 bases). CDR3 size: 14 residues. V dropped 1 base and J dropped 1 base, with 7 bases sitting between them. From germline, CDR1 is LNHDA and CDR2 SQIVND (reference sequence). The CDR3 loop is CASSIGGQNTEAFF. CDR3 bases: TGTGCCAGTAGTATAGGGGGGCAGAACACTGAAGCTTTCTTT.

The CDR3 DNA reads TGTGCCAGTAGGGAAACAGGGACGGAGACCCAGTACTTC. Protein: CASRETGTETQYF. The chain carries TRBV19 and TRBJ2-5; tentatively, D is TRBD1 (6 bases). The V and J ends lost 6 bases and 5 bases respectively, with 13 bases between them. CDR1 LNHDA and CDR2 SQIVND come from the germline V gene (reference sequence). The CDR3 runs to 13 residues.

The J gene is TRBJ1-1, the V gene TRBV2, with TRBD1 matching 7 bases. Germline V lookup: CDR1 SNHLY, CDR2 FYNNEI. The CDR3 totals 14 residues. The trim removed 8 bases at V and 5 bases at J, leaving 11 bases unmatched. The CDR3 spells CASLPTGMGTEAFF. The CDR3 DNA follows: TGTGCCAGCCTCCCGACAGGGATGGGAACTGAAGCTTTCTTT. The full variable domain, rest sourced from reference TRBV2 and TRBJ1-1, is EPEVTQTPSHQVTQMGQEVILRCVPISNHLYFYWYRQILGQKVEFLVSFYNNEISEKSEIFDDQFSVERPDGSNFTLKIRSTKLEDSAMYFCASLPTGMGTEAFFGQGTRLTVV.

The rearrangement uses TRBV11-3 and TRBJ2-3; D call uncertain. The V end was cut by 0 bases, the J end by 5 bases, with 18 bases between. This CDR3 has 17 amino acids. The germline gives CDR1 SGHNT, CDR2 YENEEA. Here the CDR3 DNA reads TGTGCCAGCAGCTTAGATCTCTCGGGTCTTCAGCTAGATACGCAGTATTTT. Its translation is CASSLDLSGLQLDTQYF.

This clone was counted only a few times. The chain combines TRBV28 with TRBJ1-1; D unclear. The germline gives CDR1 MDHEN, CDR2 SYDVKM. The CDR3 spans 14 residues. Trimming took 6 bases from V and 4 from J, leaving 15 bases between them. The chain's CDR3 is CASSPVGGGTEAFF. CDR3 bases: TGTGCCAGCAGCCCTGTGGGTGGAGGCACTGAAGCTTTCTTT.

The DNA for the CDR3 is TGTGCCAGCAGCTTGACAGGGCGAGTACATGGCTACACCTTC. Translated, it gives CASSLTGRVHGYTF. V usage is TRBV5-8 and J usage is TRBJ1-2; maybe TRBD1 (6 bases). Trimming took 1 base from V and 6 from J, leaving 13 bases between them. This CDR3 has 14 amino acids. Per germline, CDR1 SGHTS and CDR2 YDEGEE. The full variable domain, rest sourced from reference TRBV5-8 and TRBJ1-2, is EAGVTQSPTHLIKTRGQQATLRCSPISGHTSVYWYQQALGLGLQFLLWYDEGEERNRGNFPPRFSGRQFPNYSSELNVNALELEDSALYLCASSLTGRVHGYTFGSGTRLTVV.

The chain combines TRBV2 with TRBJ1-3; D gene ambiguous. Germline CDR1 reads SNHLY; CDR2 reads FYNNEI. The CDR3 has 13 residues. The ends were cut back, 7 bases at V and 8 bases at J, with 15 bases in the middle. CDR3 sequence reads: CASTGDDVDTIYF. Here the CDR3 DNA reads TGTGCCAGCACGGGAGACGATGTGGACACCATATATTTT. Full variable domain (remainder filled in from reference TRBV2 and TRBJ1-3): EPEVTQTPSHQVTQMGQEVILRCVPISNHLYFYWYRQILGQKVEFLVSFYNNEISEKSEIFDDQFSVERPDGSNFTLKIRSTKLEDSAMYFCASTGDDVDTIYFGEGSWLTVV.

The gene calls are TRBV7-3 and TRBJ2-3; 10 bases match TRBD2. This CDR3 has 16 residues. V was pared by 5 bases and J by 2 bases, with 7 bases of the junction left unmatched. In germline, CDR1 is SGHTA, CDR2 FQGTGA. DNA of the CDR3: TGTGCCAGCAGCCGGATGAGCGGGAGGGTCACAGATACGCAGTATTTT. The encoded protein is CASSRMSGRVTDTQYF.

The chain joins TRBV7-9 to TRBJ2-1; 12 positions match TRBD2. The junction had 6 bases not matched to a gene; V was cut back by 3 bases and J by 6 bases. CDR1 SEHNR and CDR2 FQNEAQ come from the germline V gene (reference sequence). The CDR3 length is 16 residues. CDR3 sequence (DNA): TGTGCCAGCAGCTTCCCCCCTAGCGGGAGGGCCAATGAGCAGTTCTTC. This gives the protein CASSFPPSGRANEQFF.

The chain combines TRBV6-5 with TRBJ2-2; D is undetermined. The CDR3 runs to 15 residues. Germline V gene data show CDR1 as MNHEY and CDR2 as SVGAGI. V was shortened by 2 bases and J by 0 bases, with 7 bases between the two germline ends. This CDR3 is CASSYAGSNTGELFF. CDR3 in DNA: TGTGCCAGCAGTTACGCAGGCTCGAACACCGGGGAGCTGTTTTTT.

This chain uses TRBV7-8 with TRBJ2-2; tentatively, D is TRBD1 (5 bases). The CDR3 loop spans 13 amino acids. The V end lost 5 bases, the J end lost 5 bases, and 9 bases lay between the germline ends. Germline values: CDR1 SGHVS, CDR2 FQNEAQ. This CDR3 is CASSLDRTGELFF. For the CDR3, the DNA is TGTGCCAGCAGCCTCGACAGAACCGGGGAGCTGTTTTTT. Variable domain in full (rest from reference TRBV7-8 and TRBJ2-2): GAGVSQSPRYKVAKRGQDVALRCDPISGHVSLFWYQQALGQGPEFLTYFQNEAQLDKSGLPSDRFFAERPEGSVSTLKIQRTQQEDSAVYLCASSLDRTGELFFGEGSRLTVL.

The chain employs TRBV29-1 and TRBJ2-1; 10 bases agree with TRBD2. With 2 bases clipped from V and 2 bases from J, the junction kept 9 bases outside the gene matches. This CDR3 comprises 17 residues. CDR1 is SQVTM and CDR2 is ANQGSEA in the germline V gene. DNA of the CDR3: TGCAGCGTTGAATTGTCGGGACTAGCGTCCCCCTACAATGAGCAGTTCTTC. Translating it yields CSVELSGLASPYNEQFF.

The chain couples TRBV5-1 to TRBJ1-6, with 7 bases matching TRBD1. The J segment lost 8 bases and the V segment lost 4 bases, leaving 9 bases of the junction unmatched. The germline V gene has CDR1 SGHRS and CDR2 YFSETQ. The CDR3 is 15 residues long. This CDR3 is CASSPRQGGDSPLHF. DNA of the CDR3: TGCGCCAGCAGCCCCCGCCAGGGGGGCGATTCACCCCTCCACTTT.

V gene TRBV27 combines with J gene TRBJ2-3, with TRBD1 as a possible D gene (5 bases). Trimming shortened V by 5 bases and J by 4 bases, and 13 bases separated the two germline ends. The germline gives CDR1 MNHEY, CDR2 SMNVEV (reference sequence). The CDR3 covers 14 residues. CDR3 in DNA: TGTGCCAGCAGTCCCCGAGTGGGGCCAGATACGCAGTATTTT. Its protein product is CASSPRVGPDTQYF.

Only one count was recorded for this clone. The chain links TRBV10-3 to TRBJ2-1, with TRBD2 matching 8 bases. In germline, CDR1 is ENHRY, CDR2 SYGVKD. The CDR3 has 16 amino acids. V shed 7 bases and J 8 bases; nucleotides not matched to a gene: 16. CDR3 region: CAINSGRRGGRYEQFF. The CDR3 bases are TGTGCCATCAATTCAGGAAGGCGTGGCGGGAGGTATGAGCAGTTCTTC.

This clone was seen a few times. The rearrangement uses TRBV27 and TRBJ1-2; unclear D gene. Between the trimmed V and J ends, which lost 3 bases and 6 bases, there was a span of 14 bases. Germline V gene lookup returns CDR1 MNHEY and CDR2 SMNVEV (reference sequence). This CDR3 has 14 residues. The CDR3, as DNA: TGTGCCAGCAGTTTCTCAGGAGGGCCTAATGGCTACACCTTC. Translation: CASSFSGGPNGYTF.

The chain recombines TRBV7-8 with TRBJ2-1, with 8 bases aligning to TRBD2. Germline values: CDR1 SGHVS, CDR2 FQNEAQ. Trimming at V came to 5 bases and at J to 6 bases, leaving 3 bases not matched to a gene. This CDR3 contains 13 residues. CDR3 coding DNA: TGTGCCAGCAGCCAAACTAGCGGCAATGAGCAGTTCTTC. Translation gives CASSQTSGNEQFF.

The sample holds a few counts of this clone. This chain connects TRBV28 to TRBJ1-6; D perhaps matches TRBD1 (6 bases). This CDR3 region has 16 residues. Germline assignment: CDR1 MDHEN and CDR2 SYDVKM. V shed 7 bases and J shed 6 bases, with 19 bases lying between them. The CDR3 loop is CASKIHGQSPNSPLHF. The CDR3 coding sequence is TGTGCCAGCAAAATCCACGGACAGAGCCCTAATTCACCCCTCCACTTT.

This clone came up many times. The chain is built from TRBV13 and TRBJ2-7; 11 nucleotides match TRBD2. The CDR3 contains 17 residues. CDR1 is PRHDT and CDR2 is FYEKMQ in the germline V gene (reference sequence). Losses at the gene ends were 1 base for V and 6 bases for J; bases not matched to a gene: 11. CDR3 DNA: TGTGCCAGCAGCTTAGTTGGTAGCGGGAGGGCCAATGGCGAGCAGTACTTC. It translates to CASSLVGSGRANGEQYF.